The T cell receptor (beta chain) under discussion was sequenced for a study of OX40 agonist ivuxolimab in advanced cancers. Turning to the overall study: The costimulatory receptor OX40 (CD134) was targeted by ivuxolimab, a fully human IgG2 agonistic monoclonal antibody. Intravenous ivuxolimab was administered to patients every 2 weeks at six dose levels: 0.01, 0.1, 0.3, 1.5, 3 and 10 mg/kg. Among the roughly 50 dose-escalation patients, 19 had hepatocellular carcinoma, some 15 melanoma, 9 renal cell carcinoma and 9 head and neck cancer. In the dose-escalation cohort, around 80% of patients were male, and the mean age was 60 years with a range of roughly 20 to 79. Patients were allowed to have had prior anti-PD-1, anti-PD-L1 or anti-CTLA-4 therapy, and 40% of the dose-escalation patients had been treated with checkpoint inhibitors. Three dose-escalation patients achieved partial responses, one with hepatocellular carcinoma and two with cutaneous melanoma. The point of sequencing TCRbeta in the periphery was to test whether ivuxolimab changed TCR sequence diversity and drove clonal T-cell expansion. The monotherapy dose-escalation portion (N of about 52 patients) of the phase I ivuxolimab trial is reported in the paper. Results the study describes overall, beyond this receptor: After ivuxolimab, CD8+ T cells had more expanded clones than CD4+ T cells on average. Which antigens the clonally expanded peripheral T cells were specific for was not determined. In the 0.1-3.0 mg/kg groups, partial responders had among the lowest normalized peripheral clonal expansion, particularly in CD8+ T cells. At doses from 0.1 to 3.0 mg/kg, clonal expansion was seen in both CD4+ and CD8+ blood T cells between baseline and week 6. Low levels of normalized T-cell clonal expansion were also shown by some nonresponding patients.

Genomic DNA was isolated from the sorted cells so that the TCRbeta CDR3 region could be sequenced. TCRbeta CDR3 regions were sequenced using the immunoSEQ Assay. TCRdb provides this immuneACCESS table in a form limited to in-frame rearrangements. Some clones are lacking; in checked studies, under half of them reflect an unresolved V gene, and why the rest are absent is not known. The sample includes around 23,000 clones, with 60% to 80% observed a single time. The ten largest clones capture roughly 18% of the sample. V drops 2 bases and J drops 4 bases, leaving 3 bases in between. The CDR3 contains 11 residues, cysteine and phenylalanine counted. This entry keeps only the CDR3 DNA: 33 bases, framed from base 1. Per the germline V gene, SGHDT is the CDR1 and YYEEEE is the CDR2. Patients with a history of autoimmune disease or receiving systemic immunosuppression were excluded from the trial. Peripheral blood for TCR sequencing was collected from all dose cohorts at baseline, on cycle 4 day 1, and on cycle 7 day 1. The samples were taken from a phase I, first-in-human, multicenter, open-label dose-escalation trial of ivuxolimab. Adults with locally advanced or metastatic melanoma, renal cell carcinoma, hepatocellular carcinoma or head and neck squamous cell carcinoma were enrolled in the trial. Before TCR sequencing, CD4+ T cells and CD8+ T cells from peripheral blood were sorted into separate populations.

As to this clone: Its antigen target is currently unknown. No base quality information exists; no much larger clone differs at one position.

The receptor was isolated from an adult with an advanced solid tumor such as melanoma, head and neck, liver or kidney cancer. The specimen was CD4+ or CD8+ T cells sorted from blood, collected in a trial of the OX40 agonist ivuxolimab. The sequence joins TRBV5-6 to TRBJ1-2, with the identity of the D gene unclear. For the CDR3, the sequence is CASSFGYGYTF. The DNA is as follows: TGTGCCAGCAGCTTTGGCTATGGCTACACCTTC.